These 27 T cell receptor beta chains were all obtained from the same sample, sequenced in a study of T-cell memory formation after mild COVID-19. TCRdb analysed the 5' RACE reads with MiXCR anew, one entry per CDR3 protein. The sample holds about 620,000 distinct CDR3 sequences, about a sixth seen once. The material sequenced was PBMCs or a T cell subset sorted from them (not recorded which). Receptors originate from an adult woman who had mild COVID-19 (a few samples of this study predate the infection). Cell type and time point are not known.

V usage is TRBV18 and J usage is TRBJ2-3; D is possibly TRBD2 (6 bases). The CDR3 totals 14 residues. Germline assignment: CDR1 KGHSH and CDR2 LQKENI. V shed 6 bases and J shed 1 base, with 11 bases lying between them. The CDR3 DNA follows: TGTGCCAGCTCGCACGGGGAGGGCACAGATACGCAGTATTTT. This encodes CASSHGEGTDTQYF. Based on the CDR3 plus reference TRBV18 and TRBJ2-3, the full variable domain is NAGVMQNPRHLVRRRGQEARLRCSPMKGHSHVYWYRQLPEEGLKFMVYLQKENIIDESGMPKERFSAEFPKEGPSILRIQQVVRGDSAAYFCASSHGEGTDTQYFGPGTRLTVL.

The CDR3 nucleotides are TGCAGTGCTAGAGGGTTGACTAGCTCCTACAATGAGCAGTTCTTC. Its translation is CSARGLTSSYNEQFF. The J gene is TRBJ2-1, the V gene TRBV20-1; a weak D match, TRBD2 (6 bases). Trimming cost V 1 base and J 0 bases, with 10 bases left between them. Germline assignment: CDR1 DFQATT and CDR2 SNEGSKA (reference sequence). The CDR3 runs to 15 residues.

The V gene is TRBV28, the J gene TRBJ1-2, with D hard to call. This CDR3 is built from 14 residues. Germline-derived CDR1 and CDR2 are MDHEN and SYDVKM. The V end lost 3 bases, the J end lost 1 base, and 9 bases lay between the germline ends. The CDR3 protein is CASSFLDGNYGYTF. CDR3 nucleotide sequence: TGTGCCAGCAGTTTCCTGGACGGTAACTATGGCTACACCTTC.

This clonotype was counted between two and nine times. Sequence at one end of the junction differs from germline and may be a read error. V is TRBV7-9 and J is TRBJ2-1, with TRBD2 identical over 7 bases. Per germline, CDR1 SEHNR and CDR2 FQNEAQ (reference sequence). This CDR3 region has 8 residues. CDR3 nucleotide sequence: TGTGCCAGCAGAGGACTAGTCTTC. Translated, it gives CASRGLVF.

The J gene is TRBJ2-1, the V gene TRBV20-1; 7 bases are shared with TRBD2. Germline V gene data show CDR1 as DFQATT and CDR2 as SNEGSKA (reference sequence). The CDR3 extends over 12 amino acids. The CDR3: CSLRPAGVEQFF. DNA of the CDR3: TGCAGCCTGCGACCCGCGGGGGTTGAGCAGTTCTTC.

In regard to this clonotype: At one of its ends the junction is not consistent with the germline gene, which may arise from a read error. The chain uses TRBV6-5 and TRBJ1-5, with D possibly TRBD1 on 6 matching bases. There are 15 residues in the CDR3. Germline CDR1 MNHEY, CDR2 SVGAGI. The CDR3 region is CASSYLATGNQPRHF. The CDR3 DNA follows: TGTGCCAGCAGTTACTTAGCGACAGGCAATCAGCCCCGGCATTTT.

The genes are TRBV5-1 and TRBJ1-5; TRBD1 is a possible D gene (5 bases). Trimming removed 0 bases from V and 7 bases from J, with 14 bases in between. The germline V gene encodes CDR1 SGHRS and CDR2 YFSETQ. CDR3 size: 15 residues. Here the CDR3 DNA reads TGCGCCAGCAGCTTGGAAACGGGGGTGGGCCAGCCCCAGCATTTT. Its translation is CASSLETGVGQPQHF.

This clonotype was observed a few times. Written as DNA, the CDR3 is TGCGCCAGCAGCCAAGGGCCAGGCACAATGTACGAGCAGTACTTC. It is translated as CASSQGPGTMYEQYF. This chain uses TRBV4-1 with TRBJ2-7, with no clear D. Germline V gives CDR1 MGHRA, CDR2 YSYEKL. The germline V and J ends were trimmed by 1 base and 4 bases, with 14 bases remaining between them. The CDR3 totals 15 residues.

The gene calls are TRBV7-9 and TRBJ2-3; 8 bases agree with TRBD1. The CDR3 length is 16 residues. Germline trimming cut 6 bases from V and 0 bases from J; bases unmatched to any gene: 8. Germline values: CDR1 SEHNR, CDR2 FQNEAQ (reference sequence). The CDR3 DNA follows: TGTGCCAGCAGGCCTAGGGGGACAGGCAGCACAGATACGCAGTATTTT. Translation gives CASRPRGTGSTDTQYF.

This clonotype showed up just a few times. The chain carries TRBV12-3 or TRBV12-4 and TRBJ2-1; TRBD1 aligns across 9 bases. Trimming cost V 6 bases and J 4 bases; bases outside gene matches: 10. CDR3 length equals 16 residues. This chain's CDR3 is CASRPFTGQGYNEQFF. The CDR3 bases are TGTGCCAGCAGACCCTTTACGGGACAGGGATACAATGAGCAGTTCTTC.

This clonotype was recorded a few times. The chain employs TRBV20-1 and TRBJ2-1, with TRBD2 identical over 9 bases. CDR3 size: 19 residues. Trimming removed 0 bases from V and 0 bases from J; junction bases left unmatched: 12. Germline CDR1 reads DFQATT; CDR2 reads SNEGSKA (reference sequence). This CDR3 reads CSARDSVRLADFSYNEQFF. CDR3 DNA sequence: TGCAGTGCTAGAGATAGTGTGCGACTAGCGGATTTCTCCTACAATGAGCAGTTCTTC.

The chain couples TRBV5-4 to TRBJ2-7; tentatively, D is TRBD2 (5 bases). V was pared by 4 bases and J by 5 bases, with 19 bases between. Germline CDR1 and CDR2: SGHNT and YYREEE (reference sequence). CDR3 length equals 15 residues. CDR3 nucleotide sequence: TGTGCCAGCAGCACCCCGGGCCTTCTTAGCGACGAGCAGTACTTC. Its translation: CASSTPGLLSDEQYF.

This clonotype came up a few times. This chain connects TRBV7-9 to TRBJ2-2; D unresolved. V was shortened by 6 bases and J by 3 bases, with 14 bases between the two germline ends. Germline CDR1 is SEHNR and CDR2 is FQNEAQ (reference sequence). CDR3 length: 15 residues. In nucleotides, the CDR3 is TGTGCCAGCAGAGATGACCTCGTGCACACCGGGGAGCTGTTTTTT. Its translation is CASRDDLVHTGELFF.

This clonotype has a handful of counts. J is TRBJ1-2 and V is TRBV10-3, with a tentative D call TRBD1 (5 bases). Between the trimmed V and J ends, which lost 5 bases and 5 bases, there was a span of 12 bases. The CDR3 runs to 13 residues. Germline CDR1 is ENHRY and CDR2 is SYGVKD. CDR3 residues: CAISTDSGYGYTF. The CDR3 DNA is TGTGCCATCAGTACAGACAGCGGATATGGCTACACCTTC.

The chain recombines TRBV12-3 or TRBV12-4 with TRBJ2-1, with D perhaps TRBD2 (5 bases). The CDR3 contains 14 residues. V was shortened by 6 bases and J by 8 bases, with 17 bases between the two germline ends. The CDR3 is CASSSRAPGDEQFF. Here the CDR3 DNA reads TGTGCCAGCAGCTCCCGGGCCCCCGGGGATGAGCAGTTCTTC.

There are a few counts of this clonotype. The chain couples TRBV20-1 to TRBJ2-7; the D gene is possibly TRBD1 (6 bases). The CDR3 runs 14 residues. Between the trimmed V and J ends, which lost 6 bases and 3 bases, there was a span of 18 bases. The germline V gene encodes CDR1 DFQATT and CDR2 SNEGSKA (reference sequence). This CDR3 is CSANNRDTYYEQYF. CDR3 sequence (DNA): TGCAGTGCCAATAACCGGGACACTTACTACGAGCAGTACTTC.

J is TRBJ2-3 and V is TRBV30; no clear D gene. CDR3 length: 14 residues. Trimming left V 0 bases short and J 0 bases short, with 7 bases between. Germline CDR1 reads GTSNPN; CDR2 reads SVGIG (reference sequence). Here the CDR3 reads CAWSVGFSTDTQYF. The CDR3 DNA reads TGTGCCTGGAGTGTTGGATTTAGCACAGATACGCAGTATTTT.

The V and J genes are TRBV7-3 and TRBJ1-1; no clear D. Germline assignment: CDR1 SGHTA and CDR2 FQGTGA. V gave up 5 bases and J gave up 0 bases, with 7 bases separating them. The length of the CDR3 is 13 residues. CDR3: CASSAGVNTEAFF. DNA of the CDR3: TGTGCCAGCAGCGCGGGAGTGAACACTGAAGCTTTCTTT.

This clonotype turned up a few times. This sequence joins TRBV7-8 and TRBJ2-2; D ambiguous. Per germline, CDR1 SGHVS and CDR2 FQNEAQ. This CDR3 is built from 12 residues. Trimming took off 10 bases at V and 4 bases at J, with 10 bases between the two ends. CDR3 sequence: CATTVSTGELFF. The CDR3 region has the DNA TGTGCCACCACAGTGAGCACCGGGGAGCTGTTTTTT.

The chain links TRBV7-9 to TRBJ2-1, with unresolved D. Germline CDR1 is SEHNR and CDR2 is FQNEAQ (reference sequence). CDR3 length: 11 residues. Deletions cut 6 bases from V and 9 bases from J, with 9 bases between. This CDR3 reads CASRSSREQFF. The CDR3 DNA is TGTGCCAGCAGGAGTTCTCGTGAGCAGTTCTTC.

The chain couples TRBV25-1 to TRBJ2-6, with D perhaps TRBD2 (6 bases). The length of the CDR3 is 16 residues. The V and J ends lost 5 bases and 6 bases respectively, with 17 bases between them. CDR1 is MGHDK, CDR2 SYGVNS, per germline. The CDR3 coding sequence is TGTGCCAGCAGTTCCAGCCGGGAGCGGGCGGCCAACGTCCTGACTTTC. Translation: CASSSSRERAANVLTF.

This clonotype showed up just once. V and J are TRBV6-1 and TRBJ2-3, with TRBD1 identical over 8 bases. The germline V gene has CDR1 MNHNS and CDR2 SASEGT. V gave up 5 bases and J gave up 12 bases; unmatched junction bases: 7. The CDR3 loop spans 12 amino acids. The CDR3: CASSPDRGLQYF. In DNA form, the CDR3 reads TGTGCCAGCAGTCCCGACAGGGGACTCCAGTATTTT.

This clonotype was observed a few times. This rearrangement joins TRBV20-1 to TRBJ1-1, with 7 positions matching TRBD1. The J segment lost 7 bases and the V segment lost 5 bases, leaving 7 bases of the junction unmatched. The CDR3 length is 12 residues. Germline CDR1 and CDR2: DFQATT and SNEGSKA (reference sequence). CDR3 protein: CSAQTNRGEAFF. The CDR3 coding sequence is TGCAGTGCTCAGACGAACAGGGGTGAAGCTTTCTTT.

This chain connects TRBV20-1 to TRBJ2-2; TRBD1 matches 9 bases. The CDR3 is 16 residues long. V shed 5 bases, J shed 4 bases, and the junction held 11 bases outside the gene matches. The germline gives CDR1 DFQATT, CDR2 SNEGSKA (reference sequence). CDR3 residues: CSASSGTGFRTGELFF. The CDR3 DNA is TGCAGTGCTTCCTCCGGGACAGGGTTTCGCACCGGGGAGCTGTTTTTT.

V and J are TRBV6-6 and TRBJ2-7; 7 bases line up with TRBD2. Germline V CDR1 and CDR2: MNHNY, SVGAGI (reference sequence). The CDR3 loop spans 15 amino acids. J was trimmed by 6 bases and V by 2 bases; bases with no gene match: 10. This CDR3 reads CASSYGRRERLEQYF. CDR3 in DNA: TGTGCCAGCAGTTACGGTCGGCGGGAGCGGCTCGAGCAGTACTTC.

This clonotype was detected a few times. V is TRBV7-9 and J is TRBJ1-5, with TRBD1 matching 9 bases. This CDR3 comprises 16 residues. Germline V gives CDR1 SEHNR, CDR2 FQNEAQ (reference sequence). Trimming at V came to 3 bases and at J to 4 bases, leaving 7 bases not matched to a gene. The CDR3 reads CASSFFGTGKNQPQHF. The CDR3 DNA reads as TGTGCCAGCAGCTTCTTCGGGACAGGGAAGAATCAGCCCCAGCATTTT.

The chain has TRBV24-1 and TRBJ2-4; 7 bases line up with TRBD1. CDR1 and CDR2 from the germline V gene are KGHDR and SFDVKD. The V segment lost 1 base and the J segment 7 bases; nucleotides outside the gene matches: 6. This CDR3 is 15 amino acids long. DNA of the CDR3: TGTGCCACCAGTGATTTCCCCAGGGGGAGCAACATTCAGTACTTC. Amino acids: CATSDFPRGSNIQYF.